The 27 T cell receptor beta chains presented below share a single source sample, sequenced in a study of cytomegalovirus exposure and HLA in healthy donors. Primers for the PCR totalled 60 Vbeta and 13 Jbeta. The table came from immunoSEQ multiplex PCR; TCRdb's copy has only in-frame clones and leaves some out. In the table there are roughly 150,000 clones, more than 70% of which are singletons. Sample: PBMCs. The source of these receptors is a man aged 18 to 29 in good health and CMV-seropositive.

This clone was observed once. The chain has TRBV7-8 and TRBJ1-5; 10 bases map to TRBD1. V shed 7 bases, J shed 5 bases, and the junction held 5 bases outside the gene matches. Germline V lookup: CDR1 SGHVS, CDR2 FQNEAQ. This CDR3 region has 14 residues. The CDR3 region has the DNA TGTGCCAGCAACTGGGACAGGGGCGATCAGCCCCAGCATTTT. It translates to CASNWDRGDQPQHF.

This chain links TRBV27 with TRBJ1-1; TRBD1 is a possible D gene (5 bases). V was clipped by 6 bases and J by 0 bases, with 11 bases between them. The CDR3 runs to 14 residues. Germline CDR1 and CDR2: MNHEY and SMNVEV (reference sequence). The CDR3 bases are TGTGCCAGCAGACGAGCGACAGTGAACACTGAAGCTTTCTTT. It yields the protein CASRRATVNTEAFF.

By share, this clone ranks as large. The chain couples TRBV2 to TRBJ2-7; possible D gene TRBD2, 6 bases. Deletions cut 3 bases from V and 5 bases from J, with 11 bases between. The germline V gene has CDR1 SNHLY and CDR2 FYNNEI. The CDR3 loop spans 13 amino acids. The CDR3 protein is CASSDGGTHEQYF. DNA for the CDR3: TGTGCCAGCAGTGATGGGGGGACCCACGAGCAGTACTTC.

The chain joins TRBV15 to TRBJ2-7, with D hard to call. Trimming pared 0 bases from V and 7 bases from J, leaving 10 bases between. The CDR3 runs to 13 residues. The V gene's germline CDR1 is LNHNV and CDR2 YYDKDF (reference sequence). The CDR3 bases are TGTGCCACCAGCAGAGATCCCGGGTGGGAGCAGTACTTC. This translates into CATSRDPGWEQYF.

The V gene is TRBV4-1, the J gene TRBJ2-1; D is perhaps TRBD2 (6 bases). This CDR3 spans 14 amino acids. V shed 4 bases and J shed 9 bases, with 16 bases lying between them. In germline, CDR1 is MGHRA, CDR2 YSYEKL. The CDR3 spells CASSPTTRVSEQFF. The DNA of the CDR3 is TGCGCCAGCAGCCCCACGACTAGAGTGTCTGAGCAGTTCTTC.

The chain uses TRBV5-1 and TRBJ2-1, with 12 bases aligning to TRBD2. With 4 bases clipped from V and 7 bases from J, the junction kept 9 bases outside the gene matches. Germline CDR1 reads SGHRS; CDR2 reads YFSETQ. The CDR3 sequence is 16 residues long. The CDR3 sequence: CASSPLAGGPRNEQFF. In DNA form, the CDR3 reads TGCGCCAGCAGCCCGCTAGCGGGAGGGCCAAGGAATGAGCAGTTCTTC.

The chain combines TRBV7-2 with TRBJ1-1; no reliable D call. The V gene's germline CDR1 is SGHTA and CDR2 FQGNSA. Trimming stripped 1 base from V and 1 base from J, with 10 bases between. The CDR3 sequence is 15 residues long. This CDR3 reads CASSLGGSGNTEAFF. In nucleotides, the CDR3 is TGTGCCAGCAGCTTAGGTGGCAGCGGGAACACTGAAGCTTTCTTT.

This chain links TRBV6-5 with TRBJ2-7, with 8 positions matching TRBD1. The trim removed 3 bases at V and 2 bases at J, leaving 6 bases unmatched. This CDR3 contains 15 residues. CDR1 and CDR2 (germline): MNHEY, SVGAGI. The CDR3 DNA reads TGTGCCAGCAGTTATGGGACAGGCATAACCTACGAGCAGTACTTC. This encodes CASSYGTGITYEQYF.

The chain has TRBV11-2 and TRBJ2-7, with a possible D match to TRBD2 (5 bases). Germline V gene data show CDR1 as SGHAT and CDR2 as FQNNGV. V was shortened by 5 bases and J by 0 bases, with 5 bases between the two germline ends. The CDR3 runs 12 residues. CDR3 protein: CASSRDSYEQYF. As DNA, the CDR3 is TGTGCCAGCAGCCGGGACTCCTACGAGCAGTACTTC.

The rearrangement joins TRBV11-2 to TRBJ2-3, with a possible D match to TRBD2 (5 bases). With 9 bases removed from V and 0 bases from J, the gap between germline ends came to 13 bases. This CDR3 is 14 amino acids long. Germline loops: CDR1 SGHAT, CDR2 FQNNGV. The CDR3 sequence is CASIPGMSTDTQYF. The DNA for the CDR3 is TGTGCCAGTATACCGGGAATGAGCACAGATACGCAGTATTTT.

This chain uses TRBV2 with TRBJ2-5, with 14 bases aligning to TRBD2. Germline-derived CDR1 and CDR2 are SNHLY and FYNNEI. The CDR3 is 18 amino acids. The junction had 9 bases not matched to a gene; V was cut back by 2 bases and J by 4 bases. This CDR3 reads CASSESSMGLAGAETQYF. CDR3 sequence (DNA): TGTGCCAGCAGTGAATCATCGATGGGACTAGCGGGAGCAGAGACCCAGTACTTC. Full variable domain (remainder filled in from reference TRBV2 and TRBJ2-5): EPEVTQTPSHQVTQMGQEVILRCVPISNHLYFYWYRQILGQKVEFLVSFYNNEISEKSEIFDDQFSVERPDGSNFTLKIRSTKLEDSAMYFCASSESSMGLAGAETQYFGPGTRLLVL.

The chain links TRBV2 to TRBJ1-2; TRBD1 is a possible D gene (6 bases). The germline CDR1 and CDR2 sequences are SNHLY and FYNNEI. V lost 4 bases and J lost 7, with 19 bases in between. CDR3 length equals 15 residues. CDR3: CASSVKWPQGGGYTF. The CDR3 DNA sequence: TGTGCCAGCAGTGTGAAGTGGCCCCAAGGGGGTGGCTACACCTTC.

The V gene is TRBV18, the J gene TRBJ1-1; D perhaps matches TRBD1 (5 bases). Germline V gene sequence: CDR1 KGHSH, CDR2 LQKENI. The CDR3 is 13 residues long. With 2 bases removed from V and 7 bases from J, the gap between germline ends came to 11 bases. The CDR3 DNA reads as TGTGCCAGCTCACCAGAGGCCGGGGGTGAAGCTTTCTTT. Its translation: CASSPEAGGEAFF.

Only one count was recorded for this clone. The chain recombines TRBV27 with TRBJ2-1; TRBD1 might be the D (6 bases). Per germline, CDR1 MNHEY and CDR2 SMNVEV (reference sequence). This CDR3 spans 13 amino acids. Trimming stripped 5 bases from V and 7 bases from J, with 12 bases between. CDR3 residues: CASSQGSGNEQFF. Written as DNA, the CDR3 is TGTGCCAGCAGTCAGGGGAGTGGAAATGAGCAGTTCTTC.

The chain joins TRBV7-8 to TRBJ1-2; the D is unclear. The length of the CDR3 is 14 residues. Deletions cut 2 bases from V and 3 bases from J, with 10 bases between. In germline, CDR1 is SGHVS, CDR2 FQNEAQ. The CDR3 sequence: CASSLQVSDYGYTF. The CDR3, as DNA: TGTGCCAGCAGCTTACAGGTGTCGGACTATGGCTACACCTTC.

This chain connects TRBV5-1 to TRBJ2-5; D remains ambiguous. The germline CDR1 and CDR2 sequences are SGHRS and YFSETQ. This CDR3 has 14 amino acids. The V end lost 0 bases, the J end lost 2 bases, and 8 bases lay between the germline ends. The CDR3 sequence is CASSLVSRQETQYF. As DNA, the CDR3 is TGCGCCAGCAGCTTGGTATCCAGGCAAGAGACCCAGTACTTC.

CDR3 in amino acids: CASSQKKVRTGRLTYNEQFF. The CDR3 DNA reads as TGCGCCAGCAGCCAGAAGAAAGTTCGGACAGGTAGATTAACCTACAATGAGCAGTTCTTC. V and J are TRBV4-1 and TRBJ2-1, with TRBD1 matching over 7 bases. The germline V gene has CDR1 MGHRA and CDR2 YSYEKL. V trimming: 3 bases; J trimming: 2 bases; junction bases outside the gene matches: 19. This CDR3 is built from 20 residues.

This clone was seen more than once but under ten times. V gene TRBV4-1 combines with J gene TRBJ2-1; 9 bases line up with TRBD1. CDR1 is MGHRA, CDR2 YSYEKL, per germline. V lost 8 bases to trimming and J lost 6 bases; unmatched junction nucleotides: 8. The CDR3 is 14 residues long. The DNA for the CDR3 is TGCGCCAGCTGTCTAGGGACAGGGCCCAATGAGCAGTTCTTC. As protein: CASCLGTGPNEQFF.

This chain uses TRBV27 with TRBJ1-1; TRBD1 aligns across 7 bases. CDR1 MNHEY and CDR2 SMNVEV come from the germline V gene (reference sequence). This CDR3 comprises 16 residues. J lost 5 bases, V lost 6 bases, and 15 bases had no gene match. The CDR3 DNA reads as TGTGCCAGCAGCGCCGCGTCGACAGGGATGGGTACTGAAGCTTTCTTT. Translating it yields CASSAASTGMGTEAFF.

This chain joins TRBV25-1 and TRBJ1-1, with 7 bases that match TRBD1. The V gene's germline CDR1 is MGHDK and CDR2 SYGVNS. This CDR3 has 18 residues. The ends lost 4 bases at V and 0 bases at J; junction bases unmatched: 14. The CDR3 DNA is TGTGCCAGCAGTGGGACCCCCCTGACAGGGATGATGAACACTGAAGCTTTCTTT. Translation: CASSGTPLTGMMNTEAFF.

The chain carries TRBV7-2 and TRBJ1-1, with no clear D. V was shortened by 0 bases and J by 7 bases, with 9 bases between the two germline ends. This CDR3 region has 13 residues. Germline V gene data show CDR1 as SGHTA and CDR2 as FQGNSA. The DNA of the CDR3 is TGTGCCAGCAGCTTAGCGGCAGCGCGTGAAGCTTTCTTT. Protein sequence: CASSLAAAREAFF. The entire variable domain, with the rest obtained from reference TRBV7-2 and TRBJ1-1, is as follows: GAGVSQSPSNKVTEKGKDVELRCDPISGHTALYWYRQSLGQGLEFLIYFQGNSAPDKSGLPSDRFSAERTGGSVSTLTIQRTQQEDSAVYLCASSLAAAREAFFGQGTRLTVV.

The chain employs TRBV5-1 and TRBJ2-1; no reliable D call. Per the germline V gene, CDR1 is SGHRS and CDR2 is YFSETQ. V was pared by 2 bases and J by 8 bases, with 8 bases between. There are 12 residues in the CDR3. CDR3 sequence: CASSFEVDEQFF. CDR3 nucleotides: TGCGCCAGCAGCTTCGAGGTAGATGAGCAGTTCTTC. Full variable domain (missing parts from reference TRBV5-1 and TRBJ2-1): KAGVTQTPRYLIKTRGQQVTLSCSPISGHRSVSWYQQTPGQGLQFLFEYFSETQRNKGNFPGRFSGRQFSNSRSEMNVSTLELGDSALYLCASSFEVDEQFFGPGTRLTVL.

The chain has TRBV25-1 and TRBJ2-7; 10 nucleotides agree with TRBD2. CDR3 size: 14 residues. V was clipped by 10 bases and J by 6 bases; unmatched bases: 12. Germline V gene sequence: CDR1 MGHDK, CDR2 SYGVNS. As DNA, the CDR3 is TGTGCCATCTTCAACCTAGCGGGAGACGGCGAGCAGTACTTC. Amino acid sequence: CAIFNLAGDGEQYF.

The chain has TRBV29-1 and TRBJ2-4, with 7 nucleotides matching TRBD1. The V segment lost 6 bases and the J segment 5 bases; nucleotides outside the gene matches: 10. From germline, CDR1 is SQVTM and CDR2 ANQGSEA. There are 14 residues in the CDR3. CDR3 sequence reads: CSVAKQGDQNIQYF. DNA for the CDR3: TGCAGCGTGGCTAAGCAGGGGGACCAAAACATTCAGTACTTC.

CDR3 amino acids: CASSVASEYNEQFF. The CDR3 nucleotides read TGTGCCAGCAGCGTTGCTAGCGAGTACAATGAGCAGTTCTTC. J is TRBJ2-1 and V is TRBV9, with D tentatively TRBD2 (6 bases). Trimming took 2 bases from V and 4 from J, leaving 10 bases between them. The CDR3 has 14 residues. In germline, CDR1 is SGDLS, CDR2 YYNGEE.

To note about this clone: One end of the junction fails to match germline, which may point to a read error. V and J are TRBV7-9 and TRBJ2-7; TRBD2 agrees at 13 bases. The CDR3 is 17 amino acids. Germline V gives CDR1 SEHNR, CDR2 FQNEAQ (reference sequence). CDR3 amino acids: CSSSLGGTSGIGYEQYF. DNA of the CDR3: TGTTCCAGCAGCTTAGGGGGGACTAGCGGGATTGGGTACGAGCAGTACTTC.

The chain combines TRBV10-2 with TRBJ2-1; D unclear. Germline V gene lookup returns CDR1 WSHSY and CDR2 SAAADI. The CDR3 sequence is 13 residues long. V lost 7 bases and J lost 6, with 13 bases in between. CDR3 nucleotide sequence: TGCGCCAGCATCCCGTCTAGAATCAATGAGCAGTTCTTC. As protein: CASIPSRINEQFF.